This TCR beta chain was captured in a study of neoadjuvant nivolumab and ipilimumab in lung cancer. Produced via immunoSEQ multiplex PCR; TCRdb's table is partial and in-frame only. The table shows about 4,300 clones, with 80% to 90% occurring only once. The CDR3 extends over 15 amino acids. CDR1 is SGHVS and CDR2 is FQNEAQ in the germline V gene. The J segment lost 4 bases and the V segment lost 5 bases, leaving 9 bases of the junction unmatched. This clonotype was obtained from an adult with non-small cell lung cancer. Some clones in this sample may be carry-over from other donors' samples. The sample here was normal lung tissue adjacent to the tumor, taken after neoadjuvant nivolumab, alone or with ipilimumab, at or shortly before surgery. The gene calls are TRBV7-8 and TRBJ1-1, with TRBD1 identical over 8 bases. The CDR3 DNA reads TGTGCCAGCAGCCCGGCGACAGGGGTCGGCACTGAAGCTTTCTTT. Amino acid sequence: CASSPATGVGTEAFF.